These 26 T cell receptor beta chains came from one sample sequenced in a study. TCRdb reanalysed the RT-PCR reads using MiXCR and keeps one entry per CDR3 protein. The table includes about 680,000 distinct CDR3 sequences, more than 13% detected once. The sample was memory CD4+ T cells from blood. The receptors derive from a female donor in good health, serving as a healthy control.

Here the CDR3 reads CASSGWGQPQYF. In DNA, the CDR3 is TGTGCCAGCAGTGGGTGGGGTCAGCCCCAGTACTTC. V usage is TRBV25-1 and J usage is TRBJ2-5, with D hard to call. V lost 4 bases and J lost 9, with 12 bases in between. Germline CDR1 MGHDK, CDR2 SYGVNS. The CDR3 is 12 residues long.

This clonotype was observed a few times. The V and J genes are TRBV18 and TRBJ2-7; D gene unclear. Trimming took 2 bases from V and 2 from J, leaving 7 bases between them. The CDR3 has 13 amino acids. The germline gives CDR1 KGHSH, CDR2 LQKENI. The CDR3 nucleotides are TGTGCCAGCTCACCATCGGTTACCTACGAGCAGTACTTC. Its protein product is CASSPSVTYEQYF.

The chain recombines TRBV5-1 with TRBJ2-3, with D unresolved. V lost 0 bases and J 3 bases, leaving 8 bases between the germline ends. CDR1 and CDR2 from the germline V gene are SGHRS and YFSETQ. The CDR3 consists of 14 residues. The CDR3 protein is CASSLAWATDTQYF. CDR3 coding DNA: TGCGCCAGCAGCTTGGCTTGGGCAACAGATACGCAGTATTTT.

The chain employs TRBV12-3 or TRBV12-4 and TRBJ1-2; perhaps TRBD1 as D (5 bases). Trimming shortened V by 3 bases and J by 6 bases, and 11 bases separated the two germline ends. The CDR3 has 13 amino acids. CDR3 region: CASSFEGSHGYTF. CDR3 sequence (DNA): TGTGCCAGCAGTTTTGAGGGGTCCCATGGCTACACCTTC.

The chain joins TRBV20-1 to TRBJ2-5; 11 positions match TRBD2. The CDR3 length is 15 residues. Germline V gene sequence: CDR1 DFQATT, CDR2 SNEGSKA (reference sequence). Trimming at V came to 5 bases and at J to 5 bases, leaving 10 bases not matched to a gene. CDR3 bases: TGCAGTGCTGTGCTAGCGGGAGGAGCGGGGGAGACCCAGTACTTC. As protein: CSAVLAGGAGETQYF.

Ten or more counts support this clonotype. The J gene is TRBJ2-7, the V gene TRBV20-1; D is tentatively TRBD1 or TRBD2 (5 bases each). The germline gives CDR1 DFQATT, CDR2 SNEGSKA (reference sequence). The V end lost 3 bases, the J end lost 0 bases, and 21 bases lay between the germline ends. CDR3 length equals 17 residues. The CDR3 region has the DNA TGCAGTGCTAGTCACACCCGACGGGGCCGGAACTCCTACGAGCAGTACTTC. It encodes CSASHTRRGRNSYEQYF.

The gene calls are TRBV30 and TRBJ1-4, with 7 positions matching TRBD1. J was trimmed by 7 bases and V by 0 bases; bases with no gene match: 2. Germline V gives CDR1 GTSNPN, CDR2 SVGIG (reference sequence). This CDR3 is built from 13 residues. The CDR3 loop reads CAWSVQGSEKLFF. For the CDR3, the DNA is TGTGCCTGGAGTGTACAGGGGAGTGAAAAACTGTTTTTT. Filled out from reference TRBV30 and TRBJ1-4, the complete variable domain reads SQTIHQWPATLVQPVGSPLSLECTVEGTSNPNLYWYRQAAGRGLQLLFYSVGIGQISSEVPQNLSASRPQDRQFILSSKKLLLSDSGFYLCAWSVQGSEKLFFGSGTQLSVL.

The chain is built from TRBV25-1 and TRBJ1-2, with TRBD1 matching 7 bases. Trimming took 5 bases from V and 4 from J; bases not matched to a gene: 10. Germline CDR1 and CDR2: MGHDK and SYGVNS. The CDR3 runs 15 residues. The CDR3 reads CASSNTRTGSYGYTF. CDR3 nucleotides: TGTGCCAGCAGTAATACCCGGACAGGCAGCTATGGCTACACCTTC.

The table lists this clonotype with many counts. The genes are TRBV3-1 and TRBJ2-7; the D is unclear. CDR1 is LGHDT and CDR2 is YNNKEL in the germline V gene (reference sequence). V was cut by 3 bases and J by 5 bases, with 11 bases left in between. CDR3 length equals 13 residues. The CDR3 protein is CASSQQIAHEQYF. CDR3 nucleotide sequence: TGTGCCAGCAGCCAGCAGATCGCCCACGAGCAGTACTTC.

The rearrangement links TRBV29-1 to TRBJ2-7; possibly TRBD1 for D (5 bases). V lost 2 bases to trimming and J lost 5 bases, with 16 bases between them. The CDR3 covers 14 residues. Germline-derived CDR1 and CDR2 are SQVTM and ANQGSEA. The CDR3 reads CSVEIQGPPNEQYF. The CDR3 nucleotides are TGCAGCGTTGAAATTCAGGGCCCCCCCAACGAGCAGTACTTC.

This clonotype was detected a few times. The J gene is TRBJ1-4, the V gene TRBV24-1; 8 bases are a match to TRBD1. The CDR3 has 15 amino acids. After removal of 3 bases from V and 3 bases from J, the junction contained 2 bases not matched to a gene. The germline V gene encodes CDR1 KGHDR and CDR2 SFDVKD. The CDR3 here is CATSDDRGPNEKLFF. The CDR3 DNA is TGTGCCACCAGTGATGACAGGGGACCTAATGAAAAACTGTTTTTT.

This clonotype came up many times. The gene calls are TRBV12-3 or TRBV12-4 and TRBJ2-7; 7 bases fit TRBD2. Germline trimming cut 6 bases from V and 3 bases from J; bases unmatched to any gene: 2. CDR3 length equals 12 residues. The chain's CDR3 is CASRGGGYEQYF. The CDR3 DNA reads TGTGCCAGCAGGGGCGGGGGCTACGAGCAGTACTTC.

This clonotype was seen only a few times. This chain links TRBV4-1 with TRBJ2-1; D is perhaps TRBD1 (5 bases). In germline, CDR1 is MGHRA, CDR2 YSYEKL. The CDR3 contains 15 residues. Trimming took 0 bases from V and 7 from J, leaving 13 bases between them. CDR3 residues: CASSQEAGSRNEQFF. CDR3 in DNA: TGCGCCAGCAGCCAAGAAGCAGGGTCGAGGAATGAGCAGTTCTTC.

As to this clonotype: At one boundary the junction diverges from the germline segment, which might be a read error. The chain carries TRBV4-3 and TRBJ2-1; 10 bases agree with TRBD2. Germline V gene sequence: CDR1 LGHNA, CDR2 YSLEER. The CDR3 is 15 amino acids. The CDR3 sequence: CDSRRLAGSYNEQFF. CDR3 DNA sequence: TGCGACAGCAGAAGACTAGCGGGCTCCTACAATGAGCAGTTCTTC.

This clonotype came up a few times. The rearrangement links TRBV12-3 or TRBV12-4 to TRBJ2-5, with D possibly being TRBD1 (5 bases). This CDR3 spans 15 amino acids. V shed 6 bases and J shed 4 bases, with 18 bases lying between them. The CDR3 spells CASSPGPGRGETQYF. The CDR3 nucleotides read TGTGCCAGCAGCCCAGGGCCCGGACGAGGAGAGACCCAGTACTTC.

The CDR3 nucleotides read TGCAGCGTTGAATTGGAGGGCTATGGCTACACCTTC. Translation gives CSVELEGYGYTF. The chain recombines TRBV29-1 with TRBJ1-2; D gene unclear. The CDR3 contains 12 residues. The germline CDR1 and CDR2 sequences are SQVTM and ANQGSEA. V was pared by 2 bases and J by 4 bases, with 8 bases between. The full variable domain, rest sourced from reference TRBV29-1 and TRBJ1-2, is SAVISQKPSRDICQRGTSLTIQCQVDSQVTMMFWYRQQPGQSLTLIATANQGSEATYESGFVIDKFPISRPNLTFSTLTVSNMSPEDSSIYLCSVELEGYGYTFGSGTRLTVV.

V is TRBV27 and J is TRBJ1-5, with D possibly being TRBD1 (6 bases). CDR1 is MNHEY and CDR2 is SMNVEV in the germline V gene (reference sequence). The CDR3 length is 16 residues. V lost 8 bases and J lost 3, with 20 bases in between. CDR3 nucleotide sequence: TGTGCCAGCCCCCGAGGGGGGCGCGAGAACAATCAGCCCCAGCATTTT. Translation: CASPRGGRENNQPQHF.

This clonotype was picked up many times. The chain recombines TRBV7-2 with TRBJ2-7, with TRBD2 matching over 10 bases. Unmatched junction bases numbered 14, after V lost 5 bases and J lost 7 bases. The germline V gene has CDR1 SGHTA and CDR2 FQGNSA. The length of the CDR3 is 16 residues. The DNA of the CDR3 is TGTGCCAGCAGCCGACCTCTAGCGGGGGCGGGAGGGGAGCAGTACTTC. The encoded protein is CASSRPLAGAGGEQYF.

In the case of this clonotype: This could be a read error, since a much larger clone is one nucleotide away. The chain recombines TRBV6-5 with TRBJ1-2; D is possibly TRBD1 (6 bases). The CDR3 is 14 amino acids. In germline, CDR1 is MNHEY, CDR2 SVGAGI. The V gene lost 4 bases and the J gene lost 6 bases, with 15 bases spanning the gap. CDR3 amino acids: CASSFRGAGDGYTF. CDR3 DNA: TGTGCCAGCAGTTTCCGGGGGGCTGGCGATGGCTACACCTTC.

This clonotype was seen ten or more times. V gene TRBV7-9 combines with J gene TRBJ2-1, with 8 bases that match TRBD2. The trim removed 8 bases at V and 3 bases at J, leaving 6 bases unmatched. The CDR3 has 14 amino acids. CDR1 SEHNR and CDR2 FQNEAQ come from the germline V gene (reference sequence). The CDR3 reads CASRSGISYNEQFF. CDR3 in DNA: TGTGCCAGCCGTAGCGGGATCAGCTACAATGAGCAGTTCTTC. The variable domain in full, completed from reference TRBV7-9 and TRBJ2-1, reads DTGVSQNPRHKITKRGQNVTFRCDPISEHNRLYWYRQTLGQGPEFLTYFQNEAQLEKSRLLSDRFSAERPKGSFSTLEIQRTEQGDSAMYLCASRSGISYNEQFFGPGTRLTVL.

This clonotype was observed a few times. The gene calls are TRBV3-1 and TRBJ1-3; D not resolved. This CDR3 comprises 15 residues. Trimming took off 2 bases at V and 1 base at J, with 9 bases between the two ends. CDR1 and CDR2 from the germline V gene are LGHDT and YNNKEL (reference sequence). The CDR3 protein is CASSQSGSSGNTIYF. DNA of the CDR3: TGTGCCAGCAGCCAAAGCGGGTCGTCTGGAAACACCATATATTTT. The full variable domain, its missing parts supplied by reference TRBV3-1 and TRBJ1-3, is DTAVSQTPKYLVTQMGNDKSIKCEQNLGHDTMYWYKQDSKKFLKIMFSYNNKELIINETVPNRFSPKSPDKAHLNLHINSLELGDSAVYFCASSQSGSSGNTIYFGEGSWLTVV.

The chain combines TRBV10-3 with TRBJ1-4; 7 positions match TRBD1. Germline trimming cut 3 bases from V and 7 bases from J; bases unmatched to any gene: 8. Germline-derived CDR1 and CDR2 are ENHRY and SYGVKD. The CDR3 consists of 15 residues. The CDR3 nucleotides are TGTGCCATCAGTGACCCAGGGGGTCGGGTTGAAAAACTGTTTTTT. Its protein is CAISDPGGRVEKLFF.

In regard to this clonotype: One end of the junction does not line up with germline, which may come from a read error. The rearrangement joins TRBV5-1 to TRBJ2-5; D remains ambiguous. From germline, CDR1 is SGHRS and CDR2 YFSETQ. CDR3 size: 14 residues. The CDR3 region is CARSLLAVQETQYF. The CDR3 DNA reads TGCGCCAGGAGCTTGCTGGCAGTCCAAGAGACCCAGTACTTC.

This chain uses TRBV5-1 with TRBJ1-1, with TRBD1 as a possible D gene (5 bases). The CDR3 loop spans 17 amino acids. V lost 0 bases to trimming and J lost 6 bases, with 21 bases between them. Germline V gene data show CDR1 as SGHRS and CDR2 as YFSETQ. For the CDR3, the DNA is TGCGCCAGCAGCTTGGCCCCAGGGATGATGGGAGTCGCTGAAGCTTTCTTT. It yields the protein CASSLAPGMMGVAEAFF. Drawing the rest from reference TRBV5-1 and TRBJ1-1, the complete variable domain is KAGVTQTPRYLIKTRGQQVTLSCSPISGHRSVSWYQQTPGQGLQFLFEYFSETQRNKGNFPGRFSGRQFSNSRSEMNVSTLELGDSALYLCASSLAPGMMGVAEAFFGQGTRLTVV.

This clonotype was picked up a small number of times. The chain carries TRBV19 and TRBJ2-7; D is perhaps TRBD2 (5 bases). V lost 5 bases, J lost 7 bases, and 15 bases lay in between. Germline V gene data show CDR1 as LNHDA and CDR2 as SQIVND (reference sequence). The CDR3 has 13 residues. The CDR3 here is CASSDGLGREQYF. The CDR3 region has the DNA TGTGCCAGTAGTGACGGACTGGGAAGGGAGCAGTACTTC.

The rearrangement links TRBV5-1 to TRBJ2-3; 7 positions agree with TRBD2. The CDR3 is made up of 15 amino acids. The trim removed 2 bases at V and 3 bases at J, leaving 6 bases unmatched. Germline V CDR1 and CDR2: SGHRS, YFSETQ. The CDR3 is CASSFSGAGTDTQYF. The CDR3 DNA reads TGCGCCAGCAGCTTCAGCGGGGCGGGGACAGATACGCAGTATTTT.